This T cell receptor beta chain was captured by sequencing in a study of radiotherapy plus CTLA-4 blockade in lung cancer. The germline V and J ends were trimmed by 6 bases and 2 bases, with 5 bases remaining between them. This CDR3 spans 11 amino acids. CDR1 is MNHNS, CDR2 SASEGT, per germline. Assay used: immunoSEQ multiplex PCR; TCRdb lists only in-frame clones, some missing. This sample yields over 50,000 clones, of which 70% to 85% are seen a single time; 3.2% belongs to the top ten. This clone has just a few counts. The chain combines TRBV6-1 with TRBJ2-7, with D possibly TRBD2 on 5 matching bases. Sample: peripheral blood, taken from a patient treated with radiotherapy plus ipilimumab. The clonotype was recovered from a human donor with non-small cell lung cancer who had a partial response to radiotherapy plus ipilimumab. The CDR3 loop is CASRGAYEQYF. CDR3 in DNA: TGTGCCAGCAGGGGAGCCTACGAGCAGTACTTC.